These T cell receptor beta chains were read from a single sample in a study of blood T cell repertoires in COVID-19. TCRdb's copy holds only in-frame clones and misses some; the assay was immunoSEQ multiplex PCR. Of roughly 290,000 clones in the sample, around 88% are singletons; the top ten hold approximately 2%. The specimen sequenced was peripheral blood. The source is a woman younger than 45 who had recovered from COVID-19. Each CDR3 is given with its conserved first and last residue. A D gene is named only where the DNA matches it firmly. Clone size is stated in some rows and not others, as once, few, many or a class when expanded.

D gene	V gene	CDR3 length	J gene	clone size	CDR3 protein	CDR3 DNA
TRBD1	TRBV3-1/TRBV3-2	14	TRBJ1-4	NA	CASSQPQGARKLFF	TGTGCCAGCAGCCAACCACAGGGGGCGAGGAAACTGTTTTTT
NA	TRBV7-9	14	TRBJ2-1	few	CASSLGRRENEQFF	TGTGCCAGCAGCTTAGGCCGTAGGGAGAATGAGCAGTTCTTC
NA	TRBV4-2	14	TRBJ1-4	NA	CASSDRRQNEKLFF	TGTGCCAGCAGCGACAGGCGGCAGAATGAAAAACTGTTTTTT
TRBD1	TRBV5-1	14	TRBJ2-5	NA	CASSLQGAAETQYF	TGCGCCAGCAGCTTACAGGGGGCGGCGGAGACCCAGTACTTC
NA	TRBV7-2	15	TRBJ2-7	NA	CASSLGQAYSYEQYF	TGTGCCAGCAGCTTAGGACAGGCTTACTCCTACGAGCAGTACTTC
TRBD2	TRBV5-1	20	TRBJ2-3	NA	CASSLKPGLAGGLGTDTQYF	TGCGCCAGCAGCCTAAAGCCGGGACTAGCGGGGGGTCTCGGCACAGATACGCAGTATTTT
NA	TRBV19	13	TRBJ2-1	NA	CASSAVSYNEQFF	TGTGCCAGTAGTGCAGTCTCCTACAATGAGCAGTTCTTC
NA	TRBV7-6	15	TRBJ2-1	NA	CASSLGSPPFNEQFF	TGTGCCAGCAGCCTCGGGTCGCCTCCTTTTAATGAGCAGTTCTTC
TRBD1	TRBV5-1	13	TRBJ2-7	NA	CASTRQGTDEQYF	TGCGCCAGCACAAGACAGGGGACCGACGAGCAGTACTTC
TRBD1	TRBV28	15	TRBJ1-2	NA	CASSLMGTGGNGYTF	TGTGCCAGCAGTTTAATGGGGACAGGGGGTAATGGCTACACCTTC